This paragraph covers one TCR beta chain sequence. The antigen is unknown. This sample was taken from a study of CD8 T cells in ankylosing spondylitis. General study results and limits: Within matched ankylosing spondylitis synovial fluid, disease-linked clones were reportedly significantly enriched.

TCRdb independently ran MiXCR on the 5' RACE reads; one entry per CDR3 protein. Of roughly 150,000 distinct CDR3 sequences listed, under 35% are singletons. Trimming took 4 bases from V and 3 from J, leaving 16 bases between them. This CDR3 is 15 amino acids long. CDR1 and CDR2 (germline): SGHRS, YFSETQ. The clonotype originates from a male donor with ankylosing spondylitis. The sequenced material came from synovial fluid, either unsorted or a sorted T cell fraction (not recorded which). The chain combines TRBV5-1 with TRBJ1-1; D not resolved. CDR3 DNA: TGCGCCAGCAGCCCGACGGCTGGGCACTACACTGAAGCTTTCTTT. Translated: CASSPTAGHYTEAFF.